This T cell receptor beta chain was identified in a study of T-cell reconstitution after alpha-beta-depleted transplantation in children. Preparation of the TCRbeta library involved a method that used unique molecular identifiers. Each CDR3 protein gets one entry after TCRdb re-called the PCR reads with MiXCR. Among 900,000 or so distinct CDR3 sequences listed, roughly 15% were seen once. This clonotype was counted many times. This CDR3 is 15 amino acids long. V lost 3 bases, J lost 2 bases, and 12 bases lay in between. CDR1 is SGHRS, CDR2 YFSETQ, per germline. This chain links TRBV5-1 with TRBJ2-1; the D is unclear. The receptor was isolated from a male patient younger than 18 who had a stem cell transplant for acute lymphoblastic leukemia, so the T cells may come from the graft donor. The material was PBMCs, mostly from graft donor cells, obtained 360 days after TCRalphabeta/CD19-depleted stem cell transplant. The CDR3 DNA reads as TGCGCCAGCAGCTCCCCCTTCGGAACCTACAATGAGCAGTTCTTC. This translates into CASSSPFGTYNEQFF.